These 19 T cell receptor beta chains were all obtained from the same sample, sequenced in a study of human T cells and chemical hapten exposure. Time point indicated: pre-sensitization, week 0. Treatment indicated: therapeutic diphenylcyclopropenone sensitization with weekly scalp DPC. TCRdb re-analysed the RACE reads in MiXCR, keeping a single row per CDR3 protein. The sample lists about 120,000 distinct CDR3 sequences, approximately 12% seen once, with about 3% in the top ten. Sequenced here: whole blood, sampled in connection with sensitization to the hapten diphenylcyclopropenone (DPC). These receptors originate from a woman aged 18-35 years with alopecia areata. Some clones in this sample may be carry-over from other donors' samples.

The V and J genes are TRBV5-6 and TRBJ2-1; 7 positions match TRBD2. Losses at the gene ends were 2 bases for V and 7 bases for J; bases not matched to a gene: 3. The CDR3 is made up of 13 amino acids. CDR1 and CDR2 (germline): SGHDT, YYEEEE. This CDR3 reads CASSFGTTNEQFF. As DNA, the CDR3 is TGTGCCAGCAGCTTTGGGACTACAAATGAGCAGTTCTTC. Drawing the rest from reference TRBV5-6 and TRBJ2-1, the complete variable domain is DAGVTQSPTHLIKTRGQQVTLRCSPKSGHDTVSWYQQALGQGPQFIFQYYEEEERQRGNFPDRFSGHQFPNYSSELNVNALLLGDSALYLCASSFGTTNEQFFGPGTRLTVL.

The V gene is TRBV19, the J gene TRBJ1-5; TRBD1 might be the D (6 bases). Trimming pared 3 bases from V and 6 bases from J, leaving 21 bases between. In germline, CDR1 is LNHDA, CDR2 SQIVND (reference sequence). The CDR3 contains 17 residues. The CDR3 nucleotides read TGTGCCAGTAGTATCACCAAAACAGGGCTTAGGAGTCAGCCCCAGCATTTT. It encodes CASSITKTGLRSQPQHF.

Only a few counts were recorded for this clonotype. The genes are TRBV6-5 and TRBJ2-1; TRBD1 might be the D (6 bases). Germline V gives CDR1 MNHEY, CDR2 SVGAGI. This CDR3 region has 13 residues. Trimming took 2 bases from V and 10 from J, leaving 12 bases between them. For the CDR3, the DNA is TGTGCCAGCAGTTACGGACAGCGTTGGGAGCAGTTCTTC. Amino acids: CASSYGQRWEQFF.

The rearrangement uses TRBV20-1 and TRBJ2-3; 7 bases fit TRBD2. V shed 4 bases and J 2 bases; nucleotides not matched to a gene: 6. Looked up from germline, CDR1 is DFQATT and CDR2 is SNEGSKA (reference sequence). The CDR3 totals 14 residues. The CDR3 reads CSANQRGFTDTQYF. The CDR3 DNA sequence: TGCAGTGCTAATCAGCGGGGATTCACAGATACGCAGTATTTT.

At least ten counts were recorded for this clonotype. This sequence joins TRBV6-5 and TRBJ2-5, with 9 bases fitting TRBD2. The length of the CDR3 is 15 residues. From germline, CDR1 is MNHEY and CDR2 SVGAGI. V was clipped by 6 bases and J by 7 bases; unmatched bases: 12. In DNA, the CDR3 is TGTGCCAGCAGCCCGGGACTAGCTGTGGCAGGGACCCAGTACTTC. Translation: CASSPGLAVAGTQYF.

This rearrangement joins TRBV2 to TRBJ2-7, with D possibly being TRBD1 (6 bases). The CDR3 runs 12 residues. Germline-derived CDR1 and CDR2 are SNHLY and FYNNEI. Trimming took 3 bases from V and 9 from J, leaving 12 bases between them. CDR3 region: CASSDRGFGQYF. For the CDR3, the DNA is TGTGCCAGCAGTGACAGGGGATTCGGGCAGTACTTC.

The chain employs TRBV7-3 and TRBJ2-2; 7 positions agree with TRBD2. CDR3 length: 14 amino acids. The junction had 5 bases not matched to a gene; V was cut back by 10 bases and J by 0 bases. Germline-derived CDR1 and CDR2 are SGHTA and FQGTGA. The CDR3: CATQSGANTGELFF. CDR3 sequence (DNA): TGTGCCACCCAAAGCGGGGCGAACACCGGGGAGCTGTTTTTT. Full variable domain (rest looked up from reference TRBV7-3 and TRBJ2-2): GAGVSQTPSNKVTEKGKYVELRCDPISGHTALYWYRQSLGQGPEFLIYFQGTGAADDSGLPNDRFFAVRPEGSVSTLKIQRTERGDSAVYLCATQSGANTGELFFGEGSRLTVL.

This chain connects TRBV6-7 to TRBJ2-2; 8 bases map to TRBD1. TRBV6-7 is assigned to the ORF class and has an uncertain function. J was trimmed by 7 bases and V by 7 bases; bases with no gene match: 11. The CDR3 is made up of 15 amino acids. This CDR3 reads CASTKRQGRGGELFF. The CDR3 DNA reads as TGTGCCAGCACAAAAAGACAGGGGAGAGGCGGGGAGCTGTTTTTT.

This clonotype occurred many times. The chain is built from TRBV20-1 and TRBJ1-5, with D unclear. CDR1 is DFQATT, CDR2 SNEGSKA, per germline (reference sequence). V was shortened by 4 bases and J by 0 bases, with 13 bases between the two germline ends. This CDR3 has 15 residues. The DNA of the CDR3 is TGCAGTGCTAAAGGGATCTTAAATAGCAATCAGCCCCAGCATTTT. It translates to CSAKGILNSNQPQHF.

This clonotype has just a few counts. The rearrangement joins TRBV6-2 or TRBV6-3 to TRBJ1-5, with 7 bases lining up with TRBD1. This CDR3 has 17 amino acids. V lost 0 bases and J lost 2; bases outside the gene matches: 7. Germline V gene sequence: CDR1 MNHEY, CDR2 SVGEGT. Written as DNA, the CDR3 is TGTGCCAGCAGTTACTCGACAGGGATGGGTGGCAATCAGCCCCAGCATTTT. It codes for CASSYSTGMGGNQPQHF.

On this clonotype: This may be a read error, as it is one base from a much larger clone. V and J are TRBV9 and TRBJ2-2; D is unclear. V shed 0 bases and J shed 7 bases, with 7 bases lying between them. The CDR3 is 13 amino acids. The germline V gene encodes CDR1 SGDLS and CDR2 YYNGEE. The CDR3 sequence: CASSVEGNGELFF. CDR3 coding DNA: TGTGCCAGCAGCGTAGAGGGTAACGGGGAGCTGTTTTTT.

The chain carries TRBV3-1 and TRBJ1-1; D unresolved. This CDR3 has 16 amino acids. V lost 1 base and J 1 base, leaving 13 bases between the germline ends. Germline V gene sequence: CDR1 LGHDT, CDR2 YNNKEL (reference sequence). The CDR3 loop reads CASSQGFTSQNTEAFF. CDR3 bases: TGTGCCAGCAGCCAAGGTTTCACGTCTCAGAACACTGAAGCTTTCTTT.

This clonotype was seen repeatedly, ten times or more. The chain links TRBV11-2 to TRBJ1-6; D is possibly TRBD1 (6 bases). Trimming cost V 4 bases and J 4 bases, with 14 bases left between them. This CDR3 region has 16 residues. Germline lookup yields CDR1 SGHAT and CDR2 FQNNGV. The CDR3 loop is CASSSSDRRYNSPLHF. DNA of the CDR3: TGTGCCAGCAGCTCATCGGACAGAAGATATAATTCACCCCTCCACTTT.

This clonotype showed up many times. The chain couples TRBV15 to TRBJ1-1; no clear D. V dropped 1 base and J dropped 2 bases, with 8 bases sitting between them. Looked up from germline, CDR1 is LNHNV and CDR2 is YYDKDF (reference sequence). The CDR3 is 14 amino acids. CDR3 residues: CATSRGLENTEAFF. CDR3 nucleotides: TGTGCCACCAGCAGAGGCCTAGAAAACACTGAAGCTTTCTTT.

The chain couples TRBV20-1 to TRBJ1-1; TRBD1 matches at 7 bases. The V and J ends lost 0 bases and 5 bases, in that order; junction bases with no gene match: 9. The V gene's germline CDR1 is DFQATT and CDR2 SNEGSKA (reference sequence). The CDR3 has 15 amino acids. CDR3 DNA: TGCAGTGCTAGAGAAGAATACAGGGGATTGACTGAAGCTTTCTTT. Translating it yields CSAREEYRGLTEAFF.

At least ten counts were recorded for this clonotype. The gene calls are TRBV27 and TRBJ1-1; 10 nucleotides align to TRBD1. Germline CDR1 reads MNHEY; CDR2 reads SMNVEV (reference sequence). The CDR3 has 16 amino acids. J gave up 6 bases and V 5 bases, and 12 bases lay outside the gene matches. CDR3 coding DNA: TGTGCCAGCAGTCCCTTTTACCGGGACAGGGGTCCTGAAGCTTTCTTT. Translating gives CASSPFYRDRGPEAFF.

The V and J genes are TRBV21-1 and TRBJ2-7; TRBD1, the table's D call, lacks a check against the DNA. TRBV21-1 is flagged as a pseudogene. This CDR3 has 15 residues. CDR3: CASIRQGEFAYEQYF. For the CDR3, the DNA is TGTGCCAGCATCCGACAGGGTGAGTTCGCCTACGAGCAGTACTTC.

V and J are TRBV9 and TRBJ2-1; perhaps TRBD2 as D (6 bases). Trimming cost V 4 bases and J 0 bases, with 11 bases left between them. The CDR3 sequence is 15 residues long. The germline CDR1 and CDR2 sequences are SGDLS and YYNGEE. CDR3 region: CASSRDFSSYNEQFF. CDR3 DNA: TGTGCCAGCAGCCGGGACTTCAGCTCCTACAATGAGCAGTTCTTC.

This clonotype appeared many times. This sequence joins TRBV27 and TRBJ1-5; TRBD1 aligns across 8 bases. V lost 5 bases and J lost 6; bases outside the gene matches: 0. This CDR3 has 12 amino acids. Germline-derived CDR1 and CDR2 are MNHEY and SMNVEV (reference sequence). CDR3 DNA: TGTGCCAGCAGTACAGGGGGTCAGCCCCAGCATTTT. Amino acid sequence: CASSTGGQPQHF.